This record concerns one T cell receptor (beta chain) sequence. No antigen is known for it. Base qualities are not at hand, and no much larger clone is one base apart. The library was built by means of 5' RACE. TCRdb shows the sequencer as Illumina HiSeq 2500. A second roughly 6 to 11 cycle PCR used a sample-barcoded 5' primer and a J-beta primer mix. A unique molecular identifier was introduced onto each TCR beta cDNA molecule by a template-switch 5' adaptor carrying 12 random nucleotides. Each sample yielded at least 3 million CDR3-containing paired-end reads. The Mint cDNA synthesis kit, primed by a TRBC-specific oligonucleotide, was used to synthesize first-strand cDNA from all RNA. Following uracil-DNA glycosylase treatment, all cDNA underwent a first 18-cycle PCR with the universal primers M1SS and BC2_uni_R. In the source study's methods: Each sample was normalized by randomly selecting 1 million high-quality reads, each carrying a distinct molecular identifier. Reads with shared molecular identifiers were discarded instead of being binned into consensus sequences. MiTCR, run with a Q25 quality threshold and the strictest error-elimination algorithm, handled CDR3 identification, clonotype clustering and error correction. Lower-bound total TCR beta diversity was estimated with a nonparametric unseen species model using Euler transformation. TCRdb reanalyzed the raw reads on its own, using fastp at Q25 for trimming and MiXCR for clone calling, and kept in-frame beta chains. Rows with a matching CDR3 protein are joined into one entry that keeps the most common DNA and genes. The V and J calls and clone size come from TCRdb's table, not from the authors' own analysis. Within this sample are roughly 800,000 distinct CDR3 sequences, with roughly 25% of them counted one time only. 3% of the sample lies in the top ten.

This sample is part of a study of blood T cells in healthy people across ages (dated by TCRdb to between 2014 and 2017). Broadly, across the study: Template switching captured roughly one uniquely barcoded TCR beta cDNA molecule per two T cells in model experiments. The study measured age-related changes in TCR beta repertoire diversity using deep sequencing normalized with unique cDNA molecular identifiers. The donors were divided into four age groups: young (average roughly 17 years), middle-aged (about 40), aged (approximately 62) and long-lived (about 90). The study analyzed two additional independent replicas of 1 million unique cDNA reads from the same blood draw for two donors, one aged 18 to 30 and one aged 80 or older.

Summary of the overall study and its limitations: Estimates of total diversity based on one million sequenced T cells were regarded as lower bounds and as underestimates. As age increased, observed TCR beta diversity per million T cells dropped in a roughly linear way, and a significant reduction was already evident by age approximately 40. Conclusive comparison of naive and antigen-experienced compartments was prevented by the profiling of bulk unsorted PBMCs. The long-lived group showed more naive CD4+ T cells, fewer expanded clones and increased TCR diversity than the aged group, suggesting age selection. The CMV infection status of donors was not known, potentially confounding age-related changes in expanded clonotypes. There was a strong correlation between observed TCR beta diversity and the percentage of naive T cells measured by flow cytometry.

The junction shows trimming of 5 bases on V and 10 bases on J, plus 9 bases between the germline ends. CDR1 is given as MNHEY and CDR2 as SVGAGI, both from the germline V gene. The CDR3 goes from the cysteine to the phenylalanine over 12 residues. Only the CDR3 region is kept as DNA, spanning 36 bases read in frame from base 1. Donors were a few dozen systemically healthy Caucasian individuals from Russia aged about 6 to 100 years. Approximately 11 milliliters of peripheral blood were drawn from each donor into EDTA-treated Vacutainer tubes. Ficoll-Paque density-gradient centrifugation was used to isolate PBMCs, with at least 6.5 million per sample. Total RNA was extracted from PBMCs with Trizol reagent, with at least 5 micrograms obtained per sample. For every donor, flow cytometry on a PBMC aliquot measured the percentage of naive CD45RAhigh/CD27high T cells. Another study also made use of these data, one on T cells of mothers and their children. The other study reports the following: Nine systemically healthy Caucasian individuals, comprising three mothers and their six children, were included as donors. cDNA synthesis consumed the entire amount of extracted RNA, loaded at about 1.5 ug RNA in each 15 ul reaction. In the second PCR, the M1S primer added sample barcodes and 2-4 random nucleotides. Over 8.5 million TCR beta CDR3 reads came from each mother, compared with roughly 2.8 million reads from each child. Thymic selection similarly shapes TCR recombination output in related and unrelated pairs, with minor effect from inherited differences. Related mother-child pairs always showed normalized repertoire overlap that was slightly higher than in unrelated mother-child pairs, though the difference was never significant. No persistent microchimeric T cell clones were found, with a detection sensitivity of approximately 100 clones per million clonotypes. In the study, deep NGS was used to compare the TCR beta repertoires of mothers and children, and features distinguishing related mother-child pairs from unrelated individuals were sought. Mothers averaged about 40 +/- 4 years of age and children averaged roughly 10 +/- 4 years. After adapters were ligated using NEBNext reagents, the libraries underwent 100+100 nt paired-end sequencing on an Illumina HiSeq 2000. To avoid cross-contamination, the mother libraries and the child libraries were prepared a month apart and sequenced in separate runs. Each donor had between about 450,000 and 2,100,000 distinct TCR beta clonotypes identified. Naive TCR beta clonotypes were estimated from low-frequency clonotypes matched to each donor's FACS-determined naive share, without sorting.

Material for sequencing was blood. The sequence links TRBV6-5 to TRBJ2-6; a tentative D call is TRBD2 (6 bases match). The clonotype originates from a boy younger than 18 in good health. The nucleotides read TGTGCCAGCAGTGCCGGAGGGAACGTCCTGACTTTC. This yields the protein CASSAGGNVLTF.